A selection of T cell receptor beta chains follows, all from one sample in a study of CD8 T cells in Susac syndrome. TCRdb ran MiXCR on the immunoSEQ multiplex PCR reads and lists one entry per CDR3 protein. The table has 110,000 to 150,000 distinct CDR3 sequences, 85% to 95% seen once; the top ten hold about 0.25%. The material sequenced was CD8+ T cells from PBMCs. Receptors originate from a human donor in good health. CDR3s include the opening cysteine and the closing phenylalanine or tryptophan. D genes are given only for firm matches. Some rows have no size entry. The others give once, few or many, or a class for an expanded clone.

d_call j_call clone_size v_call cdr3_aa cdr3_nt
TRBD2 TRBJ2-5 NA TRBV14 CASSQLAVQETQYF TGTGCCAGCAGCCAACTAGCGGTCCAAGAGACCCAGTACTTC
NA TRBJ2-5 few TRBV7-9 CASSLTVQETQYF TGTGCCAGCAGTTTGACAGTACAAGAGACCCAGTACTTC
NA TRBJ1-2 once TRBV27 CASSSLGVMGYGYTF TGTGCCAGCAGTTCCCTCGGTGTGATGGGCTATGGCTACACCTTC
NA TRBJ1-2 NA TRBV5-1 CASSLDGPGSGYTF TGCGCCAGCAGCTTGGACGGACCGGGAAGTGGCTACACCTTC
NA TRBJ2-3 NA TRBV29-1 CSVEDRRETDTQYF TGCAGCGTTGAGGACCGGAGGGAAACAGATACGCAGTATTTT
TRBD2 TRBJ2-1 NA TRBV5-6 CASSLWASGDNEQFF TGTGCCAGCAGCTTGTGGGCTAGCGGAGACAATGAGCAGTTCTTC
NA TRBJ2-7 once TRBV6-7 CASSYSKAYEQYF TGTGCCAGCAGTTACTCGAAGGCCTACGAGCAGTACTTC
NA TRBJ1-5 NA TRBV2 CASSDSGWGNQPQHF TGTGCCAGCAGTGATAGCGGGTGGGGCAATCAGCCCCAGCATTTT
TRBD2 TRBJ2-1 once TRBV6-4 CASSDSGLAGDQFF TGTGCCAGCAGTGACTCCGGTCTAGCGGGAGATCAGTTCTTC
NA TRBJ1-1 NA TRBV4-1 CASSQSGAGEAFF TGCGCCAGCAGCCAATCCGGGGCAGGTGAAGCTTTCTTT
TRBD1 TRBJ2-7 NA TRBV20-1 CSAPGTGINYEQYF TGCAGTGCTCCCGGGACAGGGATTAACTACGAGCAGTACTTC
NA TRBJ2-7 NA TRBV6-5 CASSSRIEGSEQYF TGTGCCAGCAGTTCTAGAATAGAGGGATCCGAGCAGTACTTC
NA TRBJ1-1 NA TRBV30 CAWSIGPEAFF TGTGCCTGGAGTATCGGGCCTGAAGCTTTCTTT
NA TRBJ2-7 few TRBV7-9 CAVNRGYEQYF TGTGCCGTCAATAGGGGCTACGAGCAGTACTTC
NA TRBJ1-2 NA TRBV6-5 CASSYGAPGTAIYGYTF TGTGCCAGCAGTTACGGAGCTCCCGGGACGGCGATCTATGGCTACACCTTC
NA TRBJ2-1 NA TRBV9 CASSVGDDKQFF TGTGCCAGCAGCGTGGGGGACGACAAGCAGTTCTTC
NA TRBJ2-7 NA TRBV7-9 CASSLVQYEQYF TGTGCCAGCAGCTTAGTACAGTACGAGCAGTACTTC
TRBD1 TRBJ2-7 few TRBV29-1 CSGGQGDEQYF TGCAGCGGAGGACAGGGGGACGAGCAGTACTTC
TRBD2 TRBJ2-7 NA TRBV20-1 CSGGVPSGEEQYF TGCAGTGGAGGGGTTCCTAGCGGGGAGGAGCAGTACTTC
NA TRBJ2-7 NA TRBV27 CASSPNPYEQYF TGTGCCAGCAGTCCCAATCCCTACGAGCAGTACTTC
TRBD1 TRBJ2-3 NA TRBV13 CASSRRDRGRLDTQYF TGTGCCAGCAGCCGCCGGGACAGGGGGAGATTAGATACGCAGTATTTT
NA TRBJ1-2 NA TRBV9 CASSVTPQGPIPGYTF TGTGCCAGCAGCGTAACCCCCCAGGGACCCATCCCGGGCTACACCTTC
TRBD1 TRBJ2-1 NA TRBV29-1 CSADRGRNNEQFF TGCAGCGCTGACAGGGGGCGCAACAATGAGCAGTTCTTC
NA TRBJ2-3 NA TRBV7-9 CASSRGQEQYF TGTGCCAGCAGCCGGGGGCAGGAGCAGTATTTT
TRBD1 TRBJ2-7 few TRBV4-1 CASSQGQGFYEQYF TGCGCCAGCAGCCAAGGACAGGGGTTCTACGAGCAGTACTTC
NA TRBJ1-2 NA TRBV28 CASSRPGASYGYTF TGTGCCAGCAGTCGCCCGGGGGCAAGCTATGGCTACACCTTC
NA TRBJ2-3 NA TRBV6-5 CASSYSFTYTDTQYF TGTGCCAGCAGTTACTCGTTTACGTACACAGATACGCAGTATTTT
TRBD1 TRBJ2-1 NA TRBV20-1 CSALDRARRNEQFF TGCAGTGCACTAGACAGGGCGAGGCGCAATGAGCAGTTCTTC
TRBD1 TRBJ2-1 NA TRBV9 CASSVVDRGNEQFF TGTGCCAGCAGCGTAGTGGACAGGGGCAATGAGCAGTTCTTC
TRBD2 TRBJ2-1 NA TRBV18 CASSPSSGGYNEQFF TGTGCCAGCTCACCATCAAGCGGGGGTTACAATGAGCAGTTCTTC
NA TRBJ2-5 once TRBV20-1 CTARGMETQYF TGCACCGCCCGGGGCATGGAGACCCAGTACTTC
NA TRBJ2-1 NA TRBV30 CAWSTTPTFYNEQFF TGTGCCTGGAGTACGACCCCCACATTTTACAATGAGCAGTTCTTC
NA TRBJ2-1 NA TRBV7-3 CASSLMGNDEQFF TGTGCCAGCAGCTTAATGGGCAACGATGAGCAGTTCTTC
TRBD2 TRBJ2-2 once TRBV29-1 CSVETSGYTGELFF TGCAGCGTCGAGACTAGCGGTTACACCGGGGAGCTGTTTTTT
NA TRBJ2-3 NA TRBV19 CASSRPGVMTDTQYF TGTGCCAGTTCCCGACCAGGGGTGATGACAGATACGCAGTATTTT
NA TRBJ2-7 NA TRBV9 CASSEGGQYEQYF TGTGCCAGCAGCGAGGGGGGACAGTACGAGCAGTACTTC
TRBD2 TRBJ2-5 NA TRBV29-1 CSVDPPGGGETQYF TGCAGCGTTGACCCCCCGGGGGGTGGGGAGACCCAGTACTTC
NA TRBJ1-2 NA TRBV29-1 CSTPDAGSYGYTF TGCAGCACTCCAGATGCGGGTTCCTATGGCTACACCTTC
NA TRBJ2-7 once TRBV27 CASRSLAPYEQYF TGTGCCAGTAGGAGTTTAGCCCCGTACGAGCAGTACTTC
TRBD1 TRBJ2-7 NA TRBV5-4 CASSDDRASEQYF TGTGCCAGCAGCGATGACAGGGCGAGCGAGCAGTACTTC